The next 18 T cell receptor beta chains were all read from a single sample in a study of T cells in Graves' hyperthyroidism and ophthalmopathy. Amplified TCR beta CDR3 regions derived from RNA transcripts. An initial round of RT-PCR targeting the TCR CDR3 relied on the HTBI primer set. TCRdb recomputed calls from the multiplex PCR reads with MiXCR, one row per CDR3 protein. The profile shows more than 650,000 distinct CDR3 sequences, about 14% of them singletons. What was sequenced was blood. These receptors were collected from a young woman with Graves' hyperthyroidism.

The chain joins TRBV11-3 to TRBJ2-2, with TRBD2 matching over 7 bases. The V and J ends lost 3 bases and 4 bases, in that order; junction bases with no gene match: 8. Germline V lookup: CDR1 SGHNT, CDR2 YENEEA. This CDR3 has 16 amino acids. This chain's CDR3 is CASSFRLAEPTGELFF. The DNA for the CDR3 is TGTGCCAGCAGCTTTCGGCTAGCGGAACCCACCGGGGAGCTGTTTTTT. Complete variable domain (other parts from reference TRBV11-3 and TRBJ2-2): EAGVVQSPRYKIIEKKQPVAFWCNPISGHNTLYWYLQNLGQGPELLIRYENEEAVDDSQLPKDRFSAERLKGVDSTLKIQPAELGDSAVYLCASSFRLAEPTGELFFGEGSRLTVL.

This clonotype was found a few times. CDR3 in DNA: TGTGCCAGCAGTCGTCACGGACTAGCGGGGGAAGAGACCCAGTACTTC. This gives the protein CASSRHGLAGEETQYF. This rearrangement joins TRBV12-3 or TRBV12-4 to TRBJ2-5, with TRBD2 matching 13 bases. This CDR3 has 16 amino acids. V gave up 5 bases and J gave up 3 bases; unmatched junction bases: 6.

This clonotype has more than one count but fewer than ten. V is TRBV6-1 and J is TRBJ1-5; no definite D call. In germline, CDR1 is MNHNS, CDR2 SASEGT. The CDR3 runs 18 residues. Trimming removed 5 bases from V and 0 bases from J, with 20 bases in between. CDR3 protein: CASSYPASLGNSNQPQHF. As DNA, the CDR3 is TGTGCCAGCAGTTACCCCGCTAGCCTTGGGAATAGCAATCAGCCCCAGCATTTT.

This clonotype was seen many times. J is TRBJ2-3 and V is TRBV29-1; no definite D call. The CDR3 has 11 residues. V lost 5 bases and J lost 3, with 6 bases in between. From germline, CDR1 is SQVTM and CDR2 ANQGSEA. The CDR3 DNA is TGCAGCGTTCACGAGACAGATACGCAGTATTTT. It is translated as CSVHETDTQYF.

Many counts were recorded for this clonotype. The rearrangement joins TRBV13 to TRBJ1-1, with D hard to call. The V end lost 3 bases, the J end lost 8 bases, and 7 bases lay between the germline ends. This CDR3 has 11 residues. In germline, CDR1 is PRHDT, CDR2 FYEKMQ (reference sequence). CDR3 region: CASSFGVEAFF. The CDR3 nucleotides read TGTGCCAGCAGCTTCGGGGTGGAAGCTTTCTTT.

This clonotype was observed at least ten times. The rearrangement uses TRBV20-1 and TRBJ1-5; the D gene is possibly TRBD1 (5 bases). Germline CDR1 is DFQATT and CDR2 is SNEGSKA (reference sequence). V gave up 6 bases and J gave up 7 bases, with 16 bases separating them. This CDR3 region has 13 residues. This chain's CDR3 is CSAESGAGQPQHF. Written as DNA, the CDR3 is TGCAGTGCCGAGAGTGGGGCAGGGCAGCCCCAGCATTTT.

The chain couples TRBV6-4 to TRBJ2-1; D gene ambiguous. The CDR3 covers 14 residues. Trimming removed 0 bases at V and 5 bases at J, with 8 bases between. Germline V gives CDR1 MRHNA, CDR2 SNTAGT. Here the CDR3 DNA reads TGTGCCAGCAGTGACTCCGGCGGTCACAATGAGCAGTTCTTC. Encoded protein: CASSDSGGHNEQFF.

The chain combines TRBV20-1 with TRBJ1-6, with TRBD1 matching over 8 bases. There are 14 residues in the CDR3. Trimming took 5 bases from V and 7 from J; bases not matched to a gene: 7. CDR1 and CDR2 from the germline V gene are DFQATT and SNEGSKA (reference sequence). The CDR3: CSALGQGWNSPLHF. In nucleotides, the CDR3 is TGCAGTGCTCTCGGACAGGGTTGGAATTCACCCCTCCACTTT.

This clonotype has a count of ten or more. The CDR3 here is CATSIWNEQFF. For the CDR3, the DNA is TGTGCCACCTCCATTTGGAATGAGCAGTTCTTC. The rearrangement joins TRBV28 to TRBJ2-1; D call uncertain. The CDR3 loop spans 11 amino acids. Germline CDR1 is MDHEN and CDR2 is SYDVKM. V lost 10 bases and J 7 bases, leaving 11 bases between the germline ends. Full variable domain (missing parts from reference TRBV28 and TRBJ2-1): DVKVTQSSRYLVKRTGEKVFLECVQDMDHENMFWYRQDPGLGLRLIYFSYDVKMKEKGDIPEGYSVSREKKERFSLILESASTNQTSMYLCATSIWNEQFFGPGTRLTVL.

This clonotype was found many times. The rearrangement joins TRBV4-1 to TRBJ2-3; TRBD1 or TRBD2 may be the D gene (6 bases each). Germline V lookup: CDR1 MGHRA, CDR2 YSYEKL. The V gene lost 0 bases and the J gene lost 2 bases, with 15 bases spanning the gap. The length of the CDR3 is 17 residues. The CDR3 DNA is TGCGCCAGCAGCCAAGACGGAGGGGGGTTCCACACAGATACGCAGTATTTT. Its translation is CASSQDGGGFHTDTQYF.

This chain links TRBV2 with TRBJ1-3, with D maybe TRBD1 (5 bases). This CDR3 is 15 amino acids long. Trimming took off 3 bases at V and 2 bases at J, with 11 bases between the two ends. CDR1 and CDR2 from the germline V gene are SNHLY and FYNNEI. The CDR3 loop is CASSDQGIAGNTIYF. In DNA form, the CDR3 reads TGTGCCAGCAGTGACCAGGGTATAGCTGGAAACACCATATATTTT.

This clonotype appeared many times. The V gene is TRBV7-9, the J gene TRBJ2-1; D unresolved. Germline V gene data show CDR1 as SEHNR and CDR2 as FQNEAQ (reference sequence). This CDR3 has 14 amino acids. Between the trimmed V and J ends, which lost 1 base and 4 bases, there was a span of 8 bases. In nucleotides, the CDR3 is TGTGCCAGCAGCTTAGGTTCAACATACAATGAGCAGTTCTTC. Translation: CASSLGSTYNEQFF.

This clonotype was detected ten times or more. The genes are TRBV28 and TRBJ2-7; 12 bases fit TRBD1. CDR3 length equals 23 residues. Trimming took 3 bases from V and 0 from J; bases not matched to a gene: 24. Germline assignment: CDR1 MDHEN and CDR2 SYDVKM. The CDR3 DNA reads as TGTGCCAGCAGTTTCTCTATCCTCCGGGACAGGGGGCGATCCATCGCCCACTCCTACGAGCAGTACTTC. It encodes CASSFSILRDRGRSIAHSYEQYF.

This sequence joins TRBV19 and TRBJ1-2; D call uncertain. Germline V gene data show CDR1 as LNHDA and CDR2 as SQIVND (reference sequence). The CDR3 is 14 residues long. Trimming stripped 1 base from V and 6 bases from J, with 12 bases between. In DNA, the CDR3 is TGTGCCAGTAGTATAGCGTACACTCGTAATGGCTACACCTTC. Translated, it gives CASSIAYTRNGYTF.

This clonotype was counted many times. The chain combines TRBV16 with TRBJ2-7, with D possibly TRBD1 on 5 matching bases. With 2 bases removed from V and 9 bases from J, the gap between germline ends came to 14 bases. CDR1 is KGHSY, CDR2 FQNENV, per germline. This CDR3 region has 13 residues. This CDR3 is CASSQAQDVRQYF. The CDR3 DNA reads TGTGCCAGCAGCCAAGCACAGGACGTTCGGCAGTACTTC. Full variable domain (rest looked up from reference TRBV16 and TRBJ2-7): GEEVAQTPKHLVRGEGQKAKLYCAPIKGHSYVFWYQQVLKNEFKFLISFQNENVFDETGMPKERFSAKCLPNSPCSLEIQATKLEDSAVYFCASSQAQDVRQYFGPGTRLTVT.

In its sample, this clonotype was seen a few times. This chain connects TRBV24-1 to TRBJ1-5; no clear D gene. Germline CDR1 and CDR2: KGHDR and SFDVKD. This CDR3 has 14 amino acids. V was trimmed by 10 bases and J by 5 bases, leaving 17 bases between them. The CDR3 protein is CATSKGVIDQPQHF. The CDR3 DNA sequence: TGTGCCACGTCTAAGGGAGTAATCGATCAGCCCCAGCATTTT.

This chain links TRBV29-1 with TRBJ2-3; D is uncertain. This CDR3 comprises 11 residues. The V gene lost 7 bases and the J gene lost 4 bases, with 9 bases spanning the gap. Germline CDR1 and CDR2: SQVTM and ANQGSEA. The CDR3 region is CSARPSDTQYF. The CDR3 DNA sequence: TGCAGCGCAAGGCCCTCAGATACGCAGTATTTT.

This clonotype was counted only a few times. The rearrangement links TRBV6-1 to TRBJ2-1, with D possibly matching TRBD2 (6 bases). The CDR3 extends over 15 amino acids. V was pared by 8 bases and J by 2 bases, with 16 bases between. Germline assignment: CDR1 MNHNS and CDR2 SASEGT. CDR3 protein: CASPPRRGAYNEQFF. The DNA for the CDR3 is TGTGCCAGCCCACCCCGGCGGGGAGCCTACAATGAGCAGTTCTTC.